A single TCR beta chain is shown here with its context. The record originates from a study of blood T cell repertoires in COVID-19. Study-level information: Samples representing acute and convalescent COVID-19 were sourced from the United States, Italy and Spain.

Trimming pared 3 bases from V and 5 bases from J, leaving 19 bases between. Germline V gene data show CDR1 as MNHEY and CDR2 as SMNVEV (reference sequence). CDR3 size: 16 residues. Cohort 3 donors were reported recovered after two negative PCRs, clearance, or symptom resolution. Data came from immunoSEQ multiplex PCR; TCRdb stores just in-frame clones and leaves some out. This sample has approximately 470,000 clones, with approximately 90% found just once. This chain uses TRBV27 with TRBJ1-1, with D possibly being TRBD1 (6 bases). The sample consisted of PBMCs or T cells enriched from blood (not recorded which). The sequence came from a woman between 18 and 29 years old who had recovered from COVID-19. The CDR3 region is CASSFRTQGRRTEAFF. In DNA form, the CDR3 reads TGTGCCAGCAGTTTTCGAACCCAGGGGCGACGGACTGAAGCTTTCTTT.